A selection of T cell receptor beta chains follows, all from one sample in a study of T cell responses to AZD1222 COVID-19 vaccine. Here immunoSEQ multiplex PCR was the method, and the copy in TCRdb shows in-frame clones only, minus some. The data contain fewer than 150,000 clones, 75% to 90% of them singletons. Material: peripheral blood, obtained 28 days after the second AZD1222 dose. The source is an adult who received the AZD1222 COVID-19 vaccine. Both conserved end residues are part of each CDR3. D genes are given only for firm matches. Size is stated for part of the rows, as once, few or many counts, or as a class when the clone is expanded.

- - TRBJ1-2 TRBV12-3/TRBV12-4 CASSPGLRGYTF TGTGCCAGCAGCCCGGGACTTAGAGGCTACACCTTC
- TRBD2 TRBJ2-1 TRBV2 CASSLYAGGHNEQFF TGTGCCAGCAGCTTATATGCGGGGGGGCACAATGAGCAGTTCTTC
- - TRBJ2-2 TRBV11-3 CASSFQGSSSRTGELFF TGTGCCAGCAGCTTCCAGGGTTCGTCGTCGAGGACCGGGGAGCTGTTTTTT
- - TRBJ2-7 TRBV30 CAWSVKGTGSGEQYF TGTGCCTGGAGTGTAAAAGGGACGGGGTCGGGCGAGCAGTACTTC
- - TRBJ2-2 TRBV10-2 CASSVVGSTGELFF TGCGCCAGCAGTGTGGTTGGTAGCACCGGGGAGCTGTTTTTT
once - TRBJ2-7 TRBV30 CAWSVRGSEQYF TGTGCCTGGAGTGTACGAGGGTCCGAGCAGTACTTC
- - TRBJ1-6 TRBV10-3 CAISEGARANSPLHF TGTGCCATCAGTGAGGGGGCCAGGGCTAATTCACCCCTCCACTTT
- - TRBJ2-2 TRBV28 CASSSQYRGSDGNTGELFF TGTGCCAGCAGTTCCCAGTATCGGGGTAGCGACGGAAACACCGGGGAGCTGTTTTTT
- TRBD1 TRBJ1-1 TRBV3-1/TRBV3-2 CASSLQGRDTEAFF TGTGCCAGCAGCCTACAGGGGAGGGACACTGAAGCTTTCTTT
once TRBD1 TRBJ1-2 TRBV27 CASSYLRDRTNYGYTF TGTGCCAGCAGTTACCTCCGGGACAGGACAAACTATGGCTACACCTTC
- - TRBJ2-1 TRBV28 CASRTTRDEQFF TGTGCCAGCAGGACGACCCGGGATGAGCAGTTCTTC
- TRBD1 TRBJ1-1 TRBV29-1 CSVLDRANTEAFF TGCAGCGTTTTGGACAGGGCGAACACTGAAGCTTTCTTT
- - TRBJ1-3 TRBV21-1 CASKGRPPGNTIYF TGTGCCAGCAAGGGGAGGCCCCCAGGAAACACCATATATTTT
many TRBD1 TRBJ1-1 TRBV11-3 CASSLQGETEAFF TGTGCCAGCAGCTTACAGGGGGAGACTGAAGCTTTCTTT
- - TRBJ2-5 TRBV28 CASSLGGGGQETQYF TGTGCCAGCAGTTTGGGAGGGGGCGGCCAAGAGACCCAGTACTTC
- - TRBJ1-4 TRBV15 CATSRGGQGSNEKLFF TGTGCCACCAGCAGGGGCGGGCAGGGCAGTAATGAAAAACTGTTTTTT
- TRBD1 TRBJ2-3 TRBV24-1 CATSDPGGPDTQYF TGTGCCACCAGTGACCCAGGGGGCCCAGATACGCAGTATTTT
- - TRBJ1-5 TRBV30 CAWSVRGGSQPQHF TGTGCCTGGAGTGTAAGAGGGGGGAGTCAGCCCCAGCATTTT
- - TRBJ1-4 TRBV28 CASSRSGAKLEKLFF TGTGCCAGCAGTCGCTCGGGGGCCAAACTTGAAAAACTGTTTTTT
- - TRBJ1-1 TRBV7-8 CASSLTLNTEAFF TGTGCCAGCAGCTTAACCTTGAACACTGAAGCTTTCTTT
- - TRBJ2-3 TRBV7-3 CASSSTRGDTQYF TGTGCCAGCAGCTCGACCCGCGGGGATACGCAGTATTTT
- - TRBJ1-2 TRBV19 CASSIRGPLGYGYTF TGTGCCAGTAGTATTCGAGGTCCCCTCGGCTATGGCTACACCTTC
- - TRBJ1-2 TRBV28 CASRFAPGSDYGYTF TGTGCCAGCCGTTTCGCCCCAGGGTCTGACTATGGCTACACCTTC
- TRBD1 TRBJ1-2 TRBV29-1 CSVGGTGGPINYGYTF TGCAGCGTTGGGGGGACAGGGGGTCCGATTAACTATGGCTACACCTTC
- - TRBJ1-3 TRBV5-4 CASSYAGTLSGNTIYF TGTGCCAGCAGCTATGCGGGCACCTTATCTGGAAACACCATATATTTT
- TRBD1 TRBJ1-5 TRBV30 CAWGQGDLGNQPQHF TGTGCCTGGGGACAGGGAGATTTGGGCAATCAGCCCCAGCATTTT
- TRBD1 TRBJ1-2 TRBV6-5 CASKEGARGYGYTF TGTGCCAGCAAGGAGGGGGCGCGGGGCTATGGCTACACCTTC
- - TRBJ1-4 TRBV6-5 CASSYLKFGGTEKLFF TGTGCCAGCAGTTACCTTAAATTCGGTGGGACCGAAAAACTGTTTTTT
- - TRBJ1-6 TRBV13 CASSLALLTYAGVLGSYNSPLHF TGTGCCAGCAGCTTAGCCCTCTTAACTTATGCTGGGGTATTAGGCTCCTATAATTCACCCCTCCACTTT
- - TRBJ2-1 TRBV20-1 CSASAGTGTHNEQFF TGCAGTGCTAGTGCGGGGACGGGCACTCACAATGAGCAGTTCTTC
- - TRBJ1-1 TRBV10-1 CASKPRRDRTEAFF TGCGCCAGCAAACCACGTCGTGACCGCACTGAAGCTTTCTTT
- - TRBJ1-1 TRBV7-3 CASSPYSGTEAFF TGTGCCAGCAGCCCCTACTCGGGCACTGAAGCTTTCTTT
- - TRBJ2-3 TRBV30 CAWSVRGLTDTQYF TGTGCCTGGAGTGTACGGGGGCTCACAGATACGCAGTATTTT
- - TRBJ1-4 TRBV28 CASSFSDPLGEKLFF TGTGCCAGCAGTTTCTCCGACCCCCTGGGGGAAAAACTGTTTTTT
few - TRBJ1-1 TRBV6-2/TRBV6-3 CASSYGVPNTEAFF TGTGCCAGCAGTTACGGAGTACCGAACACTGAAGCTTTCTTT
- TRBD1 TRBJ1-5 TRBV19 CASSTGQGNQPQHF TGTGCCAGTAGTACCGGACAGGGCAATCAGCCCCAGCATTTT
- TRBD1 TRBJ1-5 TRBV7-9 CATGGLNTHQPQHF TGTGCCACAGGGGGCCTAAATACGCATCAGCCCCAGCATTTT
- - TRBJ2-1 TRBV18 CASSPLPADNEQFF TGTGCCAGCTCACCCCTCCCGGCGGATAATGAGCAGTTCTTC
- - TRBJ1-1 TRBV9 CASSFRDGGTEAFF TGTGCCAGCAGCTTCCGGGACGGAGGAACTGAAGCTTTCTTT
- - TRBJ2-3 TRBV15 CATSRDAGAGTDTQYF TGTGCCACCAGCAGAGATGCGGGGGCCGGCACAGATACGCAGTATTTT
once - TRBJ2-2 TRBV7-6 CASRGSPNTGELFF TGTGCCAGCAGGGGGAGTCCGAACACCGGGGAGCTGTTTTTT
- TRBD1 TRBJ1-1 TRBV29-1 CSAQGQANTEAFF TGCAGCGCTCAAGGACAGGCCAACACTGAAGCTTTCTTT
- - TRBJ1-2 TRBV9 CASSVGGAPGYTF TGTGCCAGCAGCGTAGGAGGAGCCCCTGGCTACACCTTC
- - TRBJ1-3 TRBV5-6 CASSLDRLRGNTIYF TGTGCCAGCAGCTTGGATCGGCTTCGGGGAAACACCATATATTTT
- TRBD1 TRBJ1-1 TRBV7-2 CASSAPRTGAEAFF TGTGCCAGCAGCGCCCCCCGGACAGGGGCGGAGGCTTTCTTT
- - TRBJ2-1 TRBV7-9 CASSLDQYYNEQFF TGTGCCAGCAGCTTAGACCAGTACTACAATGAGCAGTTCTTC
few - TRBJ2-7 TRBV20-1 CSASPAVSYEQYF TGCAGTGCTAGTCCCGCAGTCTCCTACGAGCAGTACTTC
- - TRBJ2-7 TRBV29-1 CSVHVGRDEQYF TGCAGCGTTCACGTCGGGCGGGACGAGCAGTACTTC
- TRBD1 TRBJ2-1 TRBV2 CASSGQGANEQFF TGTGCCAGCAGTGGACAGGGTGCCAATGAGCAGTTCTTC
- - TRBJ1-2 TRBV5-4 CASSWPPNYGYTF TGTGCCAGCAGCTGGCCTCCTAACTATGGCTACACCTTC
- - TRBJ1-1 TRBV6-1 CASSDRGLNTEAFF TGTGCCAGCAGTGACAGGGGACTGAACACTGAAGCTTTCTTT
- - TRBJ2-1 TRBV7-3 CASSLGGRVNEQFF TGTGCCAGCAGCCTAGGGGGGAGGGTCAATGAGCAGTTCTTC
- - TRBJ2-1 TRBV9 CASSVAQSSYNEQFF TGTGCCAGCAGCGTAGCCCAGAGCTCCTACAATGAGCAGTTCTTC
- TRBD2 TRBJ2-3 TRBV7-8 CASSFPSGGRDRTDTQYF TGTGCCAGCAGCTTCCCTTCTGGGGGGAGGGATCGCACAGATACGCAGTATTTT